These 31 T cell receptor beta chains share one sample of origin, sequenced in a study of shared T cell receptors in the human thymus. Sequencing was performed with immunoSEQ multiplex PCR; in TCRdb, only in-frame clones are kept and a portion is missing. The table includes about 380,000 clones, 85% to 95% detected once. Sequences were obtained from thymocytes. These receptors originate from a human donor.

This clone was counted a single time. The rearrangement joins TRBV4-3 to TRBJ2-1; 7 bases map to TRBD2. Germline CDR1 is LGHNA and CDR2 is YSLEER. The CDR3 has 17 residues. With 0 bases clipped from V and 0 bases from J, the junction kept 5 bases outside the gene matches. Here the CDR3 DNA reads TGCGCCAGCAGCCAAGATGGGAGGGGACGCTCCTACAATGAGCAGTTCTTC. This encodes CASSQDGRGRSYNEQFF.

V usage is TRBV5-4 and J usage is TRBJ1-6; 9 nucleotides agree with TRBD1. The CDR3 totals 14 residues. V lost 3 bases and J lost 7; bases outside the gene matches: 2. Germline values: CDR1 SGHNT, CDR2 YYREEE (reference sequence). The CDR3 coding sequence is TGTGCCAGCAGCTCGACAGGGGGGAATTCACCCCTCCACTTT. Translating it yields CASSSTGGNSPLHF.

Turning to this clone: An end of the junction differs from the germline gene, which may be a read error. J is TRBJ2-1 and V is TRBV27; TRBD2 might be the D (6 bases). Per the germline V gene, CDR1 is MNHEY and CDR2 is SMNVEV (reference sequence). The CDR3 has 14 amino acids. The CDR3 DNA follows: TGTGCCAGCAGCTTATCGGCCCTAGCGCCCTTGGGGTTCTTC. The encoded protein is CASSLSALAPLGFF.

This clone was seen just once. The rearrangement uses TRBV12-5 and TRBJ1-1, with 7 bases fitting TRBD1. Germline trimming cut 6 bases from V and 2 bases from J; bases unmatched to any gene: 18. CDR3 length: 18 residues. The germline V gene encodes CDR1 LGHNT and CDR2 FRNRAP. In nucleotides, the CDR3 is TGTGCTAGTGGCCATGAACACCGGGACAGAGGGGGAAACACTGAAGCTTTCTTT. It translates to CASGHEHRDRGGNTEAFF.

This chain's CDR3 is CASRLAGGLATGELFF. The CDR3 nucleotides read TGCGCCAGCAGACTAGCGGGAGGGCTGGCCACCGGGGAGCTGTTTTTT. The rearrangement links TRBV10-2 to TRBJ2-2, with 13 bases that match TRBD2. Germline V gives CDR1 WSHSY, CDR2 SAAADI. This CDR3 contains 16 residues. The ends lost 6 bases at V and 4 bases at J; junction bases unmatched: 5.

The V and J genes are TRBV12-5 and TRBJ2-7, with TRBD1 matching over 9 bases. The V gene end was trimmed by 5 bases and the J gene end by 3 bases; junction bases not matched to a gene: 8. Germline V gene sequence: CDR1 LGHNT, CDR2 FRNRAP. The length of the CDR3 is 15 residues. CDR3 bases: TGTGCTAGTGGTCACCGGGACAGGGTCATCTACGAGCAGTACTTC. Translated, it gives CASGHRDRVIYEQYF.

The chain is built from TRBV11-2 and TRBJ2-7; TRBD2 matches at 9 bases. CDR3 length: 19 amino acids. V dropped 4 bases and J dropped 1; count of bases not matched to a gene: 17. Per germline, CDR1 SGHAT and CDR2 FQNNGV. The CDR3 here is CASSSPTSGGLLYSYEQYF. In DNA form, the CDR3 reads TGTGCCAGCAGCTCGCCGACTAGCGGAGGGCTATTGTATTCCTACGAGCAGTACTTC.

The chain has TRBV18 and TRBJ2-1; D call uncertain. The CDR3 sequence is 17 residues long. Per germline, CDR1 KGHSH and CDR2 LQKENI. Trimming took 1 base from V and 7 from J, leaving 20 bases between them. CDR3 nucleotide sequence: TGTGCCAGCTCACCACGGGGAAATTACCGCCTTACAAATGAGCAGTTCTTC. Its translation: CASSPRGNYRLTNEQFF. The full variable domain, its missing parts supplied by reference TRBV18 and TRBJ2-1, is NAGVMQNPRHLVRRRGQEARLRCSPMKGHSHVYWYRQLPEEGLKFMVYLQKENIIDESGMPKERFSAEFPKEGPSILRIQQVVRGDSAAYFCASSPRGNYRLTNEQFFGPGTRLTVL.

The chain employs TRBV28 and TRBJ2-3; D is tentatively TRBD1 or TRBD2 (5 bases each). The CDR3 sequence is 15 residues long. Per germline, CDR1 MDHEN and CDR2 SYDVKM. With 4 bases removed from V and 5 bases from J, the gap between germline ends came to 16 bases. CDR3 loop: CASSSARELGDTQYF. CDR3 nucleotide sequence: TGTGCCAGCAGTTCAGCCAGGGAGTTGGGAGATACGCAGTATTTT.

This chain connects TRBV9 to TRBJ2-3; D might be TRBD2 (5 bases). The CDR3 is made up of 14 amino acids. Germline-derived CDR1 and CDR2 are SGDLS and YYNGEE. The ends were cut back, 2 bases at V and 6 bases at J, with 13 bases in the middle. CDR3 coding DNA: TGTGCCAGCAGCGTTGAAAAAGGCGGGGATACGCAGTATTTT. This codes for CASSVEKGGDTQYF.

The chain links TRBV30 to TRBJ1-2; D remains ambiguous. The V gene's germline CDR1 is GTSNPN and CDR2 SVGIG (reference sequence). The CDR3 has 11 amino acids. The V gene lost 2 bases and the J gene lost 7 bases, with 8 bases spanning the gap. The CDR3 DNA follows: TGTGCCTGGAGTATGACCGGTGGCTACACCTTC. The encoded protein is CAWSMTGGYTF.

V gene TRBV29-1 combines with J gene TRBJ1-5, with 7 positions matching TRBD1. Germline trimming cut 4 bases from V and 7 bases from J; bases unmatched to any gene: 7. Germline values: CDR1 SQVTM, CDR2 ANQGSEA. The CDR3 has 13 residues. The CDR3 DNA is TGCAGCGTTGGGAACAGGGGTGGACAGCCCCAGCATTTT. Its translation: CSVGNRGGQPQHF.

The J gene is TRBJ1-5, the V gene TRBV5-1; D perhaps matches TRBD1 (6 bases). V was pared by 2 bases and J by 7 bases, with 19 bases between. CDR3 length equals 16 residues. CDR1 is SGHRS and CDR2 is YFSETQ in the germline V gene. CDR3 sequence: CASSFLQGVGIQPQHF. CDR3 sequence (DNA): TGCGCCAGCAGCTTTCTACAGGGCGTGGGGATACAGCCCCAGCATTTT.

This clone was recorded once. The gene calls are TRBV18 and TRBJ2-7; tentatively, D is TRBD2 (6 bases). This CDR3 has 15 residues. V was cut by 1 base and J by 3 bases, with 13 bases left in between. Germline loops: CDR1 KGHSH, CDR2 LQKENI. DNA of the CDR3: TGTGCCAGCTCACCACAGGGGAGGTCCAACTACGAGCAGTACTTC. This encodes CASSPQGRSNYEQYF.

This clone was recorded once. The V and J genes are TRBV5-4 and TRBJ2-7; no clear D. Trimming cost V 2 bases and J 0 bases, with 9 bases left between them. From germline, CDR1 is SGHNT and CDR2 YYREEE (reference sequence). There are 14 residues in the CDR3. The CDR3 here is CASSLAFSSYEQYF. CDR3 DNA: TGTGCCAGCAGCTTAGCTTTCTCCTCCTACGAGCAGTACTTC.

This sequence joins TRBV2 and TRBJ1-1; tentative D call: TRBD1 (6 bases). The germline V and J ends were trimmed by 6 bases and 1 base, with 9 bases remaining between them. Germline CDR1 and CDR2: SNHLY and FYNNEI. This CDR3 spans 13 amino acids. CDR3 region: CASRRGGNTEAFF. For the CDR3, the DNA is TGTGCCAGCAGGAGGGGGGGGAACACTGAAGCTTTCTTT.

The rearrangement uses TRBV11-2 and TRBJ2-3, with D perhaps assigned TRBD1 or TRBD2 (5 bases each). The CDR3 totals 18 residues. CDR1 SGHAT and CDR2 FQNNGV come from the germline V gene. V shed 2 bases and J shed 1 base, with 19 bases lying between them. CDR3 sequence reads: CASSLPPSRGERTDTQYF. In DNA form, the CDR3 reads TGTGCCAGCAGCTTACCCCCGTCCCGAGGGGAGCGCACAGATACGCAGTATTTT.

This clone was recorded once. The chain links TRBV6-5 to TRBJ1-1; TRBD1 matches at 9 bases. The length of the CDR3 is 11 residues. CDR1 MNHEY and CDR2 SVGAGI come from the germline V gene. With 6 bases clipped from V and 11 bases from J, the junction kept 4 bases outside the gene matches. CDR3 in DNA: TGTGCCAGCAGGATCGACAGGGGGGCTTTCTTT. Translation gives CASRIDRGAFF.

V gene TRBV11-2 combines with J gene TRBJ2-7; maybe TRBD1 (5 bases). CDR1 and CDR2 from the germline V gene are SGHAT and FQNNGV. With 6 bases removed from V and 1 base from J, the gap between germline ends came to 19 bases. The CDR3 covers 16 residues. This CDR3 is CASSPWVTDTSYEQYF. The DNA for the CDR3 is TGTGCCAGCAGTCCCTGGGTCACGGACACGTCCTACGAGCAGTACTTC. The full variable domain, with the rest looked up from reference TRBV11-2 and TRBJ2-7, is EAGVAQSPRYKIIEKRQSVAFWCNPISGHATLYWYQQILGQGPKLLIQFQNNGVVDDSQLPKDRFSAERLKGVDSTLKIQPAKLEDSAVYLCASSPWVTDTSYEQYFGPGTRLTVT.

The rearrangement links TRBV7-3 to TRBJ2-5, with 9 bases that match TRBD1. Germline loops: CDR1 SGHTA, CDR2 FQGTGA. V shed 6 bases and J 6 bases; nucleotides not matched to a gene: 11. The length of the CDR3 is 15 residues. The CDR3 is CASRPGTGFRQTQYF. The CDR3 DNA is TGTGCCAGCAGGCCCGGGACAGGGTTTCGGCAGACCCAGTACTTC. The full variable domain, in which reference TRBV7-3 and TRBJ2-5 provide the parts outside the CDR3, is GAGVSQTPSNKVTEKGKYVELRCDPISGHTALYWYRQSLGQGPEFLIYFQGTGAADDSGLPNDRFFAVRPEGSVSTLKIQRTERGDSAVYLCASRPGTGFRQTQYFGPGTRLLVL.

This chain uses TRBV11-1 with TRBJ2-5; TRBD1 might be the D (7 bases). Trimming took off 5 bases at V and 3 bases at J, with 10 bases between the two ends. CDR1 is SGHAT, CDR2 FQDESV, per germline (reference sequence). The CDR3 spans 13 residues. CDR3: CASSRGTEETQYF. CDR3 nucleotides: TGTGCCAGCAGCCGCGGGACAGAAGAGACCCAGTACTTC.

The chain couples TRBV18 to TRBJ2-5; TRBD1 aligns across 7 bases. This CDR3 has 15 amino acids. With 0 bases clipped from V and 5 bases from J, the junction kept 6 bases outside the gene matches. Germline V gives CDR1 KGHSH, CDR2 LQKENI. CDR3 residues: CASSPPTGRAETQYF. CDR3 sequence (DNA): TGTGCCAGCTCACCACCGACAGGGCGTGCGGAGACCCAGTACTTC.

V usage is TRBV27 and J usage is TRBJ1-1; D is uncertain. The V end lost 6 bases, the J end lost 0 bases, and 8 bases lay between the germline ends. Germline assignment: CDR1 MNHEY and CDR2 SMNVEV (reference sequence). The CDR3 covers 13 residues. The CDR3 region has the DNA TGTGCCAGCAGCCCGGCGGTGAACACTGAAGCTTTCTTT. Its protein is CASSPAVNTEAFF.

This chain uses TRBV29-1 with TRBJ2-3; D call uncertain. CDR1 is SQVTM and CDR2 is ANQGSEA in the germline V gene. V lost 7 bases, J lost 8 bases, and 34 bases lay in between. The CDR3 is 18 amino acids. The CDR3 nucleotides read TGCAGCGACCAGCCCCTTTTAAAGGTTTCAGTCTGGGTACTTACGCAGTATTTT. Residues: CSDQPLLKVSVWVLTQYF.

The gene calls are TRBV6-1 and TRBJ1-2; the D gene is possibly TRBD1 (6 bases). The CDR3 is 14 residues long. The germline V gene has CDR1 MNHNS and CDR2 SASEGT. V lost 6 bases and J lost 2, with 13 bases in between. In DNA form, the CDR3 reads TGTGCCAGCAGAGACTTGGACAGAAACTATGGCTACACCTTC. It specifies CASRDLDRNYGYTF.

For the CDR3, the DNA is TGCGCCAGCAGCCGGGAGGTAGCCAAAAACATTCAGTACTTC. Amino acid sequence: CASSREVAKNIQYF. This rearrangement joins TRBV4-1 to TRBJ2-4, with D tentatively TRBD2 (6 bases). With 4 bases removed from V and 0 bases from J, the gap between germline ends came to 7 bases. This CDR3 comprises 14 residues. The germline CDR1 and CDR2 sequences are MGHRA and YSYEKL.

The V gene is TRBV6-5, the J gene TRBJ2-3; D is unclear. V was trimmed by 7 bases and J by 2 bases, leaving 10 bases between them. Germline lookup yields CDR1 MNHEY and CDR2 SVGAGI. The CDR3 has 13 amino acids. Here the CDR3 reads CASTTGFTDTQYF. The CDR3 DNA reads TGTGCCAGCACCACCGGATTCACAGATACGCAGTATTTT.

This chain connects TRBV2 to TRBJ2-7, with 9 bases matching TRBD1. The CDR3 length is 14 residues. The germline V gene has CDR1 SNHLY and CDR2 FYNNEI. The ends lost 6 bases at V and 5 bases at J; junction bases unmatched: 8. CDR3 DNA sequence: TGTGCCAGCAGCCCCGGGACAGGGAAACACGAGCAGTACTTC. This codes for CASSPGTGKHEQYF.

In its sample, this clone was seen a few times. The chain has TRBV5-6 and TRBJ2-1, with D perhaps TRBD1 (6 bases). Germline lookup yields CDR1 SGHDT and CDR2 YYEEEE. V lost 0 bases to trimming and J lost 5 bases, with 12 bases between them. CDR3 length: 15 amino acids. The CDR3 bases are TGTGCCAGCAGCTTGGGTGGCAGGGGCGACAATGAGCAGTTCTTC. As protein: CASSLGGRGDNEQFF.

The CDR3 DNA reads as TGTGCCAGCAGTAAGACAGGTAGCAATCAGCCCCAGCATTTT. As protein: CASSKTGSNQPQHF. The genes are TRBV27 and TRBJ1-5; maybe TRBD1 (6 bases). Germline values: CDR1 MNHEY, CDR2 SMNVEV (reference sequence). Trimming took off 5 bases at V and 0 bases at J, with 8 bases between the two ends. The CDR3 contains 14 residues.

The chain joins TRBV27 to TRBJ2-1; 9 positions match TRBD2. The CDR3 extends over 15 amino acids. V gave up 3 bases and J gave up 3 bases; unmatched junction bases: 3. Germline assignment: CDR1 MNHEY and CDR2 SMNVEV (reference sequence). CDR3 in amino acids: CASSFVAGVYNEQFF. CDR3 coding DNA: TGTGCCAGCAGTTTCGTAGCGGGAGTCTACAATGAGCAGTTCTTC.